This TCR beta chain was captured by sequencing in a study of blood T cell repertoires in COVID-19. Generated by immunoSEQ multiplex PCR, the TCRdb table keeps only in-frame clones and is missing some. The sample has under 250,000 clones, roughly nine tenths seen once; the top ten hold roughly 6%. Trimming took off 10 bases at V and 1 base at J, with 10 bases between the two ends. The CDR3 is made up of 13 amino acids. Germline CDR1 WSHSY, CDR2 SAAADI. Sequencing was carried out using peripheral blood. This chain links TRBV10-2 with TRBJ2-2; D might be TRBD1 (5 bases). The clonotype was recovered from a man aged 55 to 70 who had recovered from COVID-19. The CDR3 loop is CATNQGNTGELFF. The CDR3 DNA reads as TGCGCCACAAACCAGGGGAACACCGGGGAGCTGTTTTTT.